The T cell receptor (beta chain) described here comes from a study of cytotoxic CD8 clonotypes in ibrutinib-treated CLL. As for the study in general: Once patients had received a median approximately twelve months of treatment, range 6 to 36, response samples were obtained.

Sequencing was designed to attain a depth spanning 1 in 200,000 to 1 in 1 million T cells. Libraries were prepared by immunoSEQ multiplex PCR; TCRdb keeps only in-frame clonotypes and omits some of them. This table has 140,000 to 150,000 clones, around 76% appearing once. V was pared by 0 bases and J by 5 bases, with 8 bases between. This CDR3 is 13 amino acids long. The germline gives CDR1 SGHDT, CDR2 YYEEEE. The clonotype comes from a human donor with chronic lymphocytic leukemia. The sample here was PBMCs, taken after 24 months of ibrutinib treatment. The gene calls are TRBV5-6 and TRBJ2-5; D not resolved. The DNA for the CDR3 is TGTGCCAGCAGCTTGGGGCAGTGGGAGACCCAGTACTTC. Translation: CASSLGQWETQYF.